One and the same sample provided the 28 T cell receptor beta chains below, sequenced in a study of T cell repertoires in cytomegalovirus infection (dated by TCRdb to about 2019). These reads were obtained on an Illumina HiSeq 1500. TCRdb itself trimmed the public reads at Q25 with fastp, ran MiXCR and retained productive beta chains. Entries that share a CDR3 protein sequence are merged under the most common genes and DNA. Recorded for this sample are about half a million distinct CDR3 sequences; about 33% of them occurred a single time. 15% to 20% of the sample comes from the top ten. Per the publication, the treatment or condition label means: in vitro stimulation with specific CMV peptide epitopes to enrich CMV-specific T cells. Their target antigens are unknown. Sequenced here: cultured PBMCs, sampled from culture after CMV antigen stimulation. These receptors were taken from a human donor in good health (CMV status not recorded). Some clones in this sample may be carry-over from other donors' samples.

There are a few counts of this clonotype. The chain carries TRBV7-6 and TRBJ2-1; maybe TRBD2 (6 bases). The CDR3 consists of 16 residues. Trimming removed 5 bases at V and 4 bases at J, with 18 bases between. Germline CDR1 and CDR2: SGHVS and FNYEAQ. The CDR3 DNA follows: TGTGCCAGCAGCCAGAACCGGGAGAAGGGTTACAATGAGCAGTTCTTC. Its protein product is CASSQNREKGYNEQFF.

In its sample, this clonotype was seen once. One end of the junction varies from germline; a read error may be responsible. The chain joins TRBV6-6 to TRBJ2-7; 10 bases agree with TRBD2. Germline V CDR1 and CDR2: MNHNY, SVGAGI (reference sequence). CDR3 size: 14 residues. This CDR3 is CDSSVTSGNYEQYF. The CDR3 region has the DNA TGTGACAGCAGTGTTACTAGCGGGAACTACGAGCAGTACTTC.

There are a few counts of this clonotype. The J gene is TRBJ2-1, the V gene TRBV6-2 or TRBV6-3; D could derive from TRBD1 or TRBD2 (5 bases each). CDR1 is MNHEY, CDR2 SVGEGT, per germline. V was pared by 0 bases and J by 9 bases, with 21 bases between. There are 17 residues in the CDR3. The CDR3 loop is CASSYSKTGGGRGEQFF. CDR3 coding DNA: TGTGCCAGCAGTTACTCGAAAACAGGAGGAGGAAGGGGTGAGCAGTTCTTC.

The chain recombines TRBV6-6 with TRBJ2-7, with D perhaps matching TRBD1 (6 bases). The CDR3 has 12 amino acids. Germline CDR1 and CDR2: MNHNY and SVGAGI (reference sequence). The V end was cut by 10 bases, the J end by 2 bases, with 12 bases between. In nucleotides, the CDR3 is TGTGCCACCAGCAGGGGTACCTACGAGCAGTACGTC. Its protein product is CATSRGTYEQYV.

This rearrangement joins TRBV7-3 to TRBJ1-6; TRBD1 matches at 7 bases. Unmatched junction bases numbered 4, after V lost 3 bases and J lost 11 bases. Germline V CDR1 and CDR2: SGHTA, FQGTGA. The CDR3 spans 13 residues. The CDR3 is CASSFDRAPPLHF. DNA for the CDR3: TGTGCCAGCAGCTTCGACAGGGCCCCACCCCTCCACTTT.

Sample share makes this clonotype medium-sized (0.01 to 0.1%). The chain carries TRBV6-2 or TRBV6-3 and TRBJ2-1, with TRBD2 matching over 12 bases. There are 13 residues in the CDR3. CDR1 is MNHEY and CDR2 is SVGEGT in the germline V gene. With V trimmed by 8 bases and J by 6 bases, 2 bases remained unmatched. The CDR3 DNA follows: TGTGCCAGCGGACTAGCGGGACCCAATGAGCAGTTCTTC. Its protein product is CASGLAGPNEQFF.

In DNA form, the CDR3 reads TGTGCCAGTACCCTTATTTCAGGGACTGAAGCTTTCTTT. Translation gives CASTLISGTEAFF. The chain couples TRBV19 to TRBJ1-1, with D possibly being TRBD1 (5 bases). V gave up 7 bases and J gave up 5 bases, with 14 bases separating them. Germline V gene lookup returns CDR1 LNHDA and CDR2 SQIVND (reference sequence). The CDR3 is made up of 13 amino acids.

The chain uses TRBV4-1 and TRBJ2-7; D ambiguous. V gave up 3 bases and J gave up 3 bases, with 15 bases separating them. Germline V gene lookup returns CDR1 MGHRA and CDR2 YSYEKL. This CDR3 is 15 amino acids long. The DNA for the CDR3 is TGCGCCAGCAGCCAGAGATTAGGCCCCCACTACGAGCAGTACGTC. Its protein product is CASSQRLGPHYEQYV.

As to this clonotype: The junction and the germline gene differ at one end; a read error may be behind it. V is TRBV4-1 and J is TRBJ1-3, with D tentatively TRBD1 (6 bases). There are 17 residues in the CDR3. Germline V lookup: CDR1 MGHRA, CDR2 YSYEKL. The CDR3 spells CASSQAGQPISGNTIYF. In nucleotides, the CDR3 is TGTGCCAGCAGCCAAGCAGGACAGCCGATCTCTGGAAACACCATATATTTT.

In its sample, this clonotype was seen a few times. The CDR3 spells CASSLGGPGTVSTEAFF. As DNA, the CDR3 is TGTGCCAGCAGCTTAGGGGGGCCAGGGACCGTAAGCACTGAAGCTTTCTTT. V is TRBV7-2 and J is TRBJ1-1, with D perhaps TRBD1 (6 bases). CDR3 size: 17 residues. Trimming shortened V by 1 base and J by 4 bases, and 19 bases separated the two germline ends. The V gene's germline CDR1 is SGHTA and CDR2 FQGNSA.

This clonotype was found a few times. V usage is TRBV6-2 or TRBV6-3 and J usage is TRBJ2-1; 8 bases fit TRBD1. The J segment lost 5 bases and the V segment lost 6 bases, leaving 18 bases of the junction unmatched. In germline, CDR1 is MNHEY, CDR2 SVGEGT. The CDR3 is 18 amino acids. The chain's CDR3 is CASSVLLQSYRGDNEQFF. The CDR3 DNA is TGTGCCAGCAGCGTCCTCCTCCAGTCGTACAGGGGGGACAATGAGCAGTTCTTC.

In this sample, this clonotype turned up many times. The rearrangement links TRBV7-8 to TRBJ2-7; 8 nucleotides match TRBD2. Germline V lookup: CDR1 SGHVS, CDR2 FQNEAQ. CDR3 length: 15 amino acids. With 0 bases clipped from V and 6 bases from J, the junction kept 7 bases outside the gene matches. The CDR3 is CASSLARAGGSEQYF. CDR3 sequence (DNA): TGTGCCAGCAGCTTAGCGCGGGCGGGGGGAAGCGAGCAGTACTTC. The full variable domain, its missing parts supplied by reference TRBV7-8 and TRBJ2-7, is GAGVSQSPRYKVAKRGQDVALRCDPISGHVSLFWYQQALGQGPEFLTYFQNEAQLDKSGLPSDRFFAERPEGSVSTLKIQRTQQEDSAVYLCASSLARAGGSEQYFGPGTRLTVT.

This clonotype was recorded once. This chain links TRBV6-2 or TRBV6-3 with TRBJ1-5; D not certain. Trimming took 7 bases from V and 9 from J, leaving 16 bases between them. The CDR3 extends over 13 amino acids. Germline V gives CDR1 MNHEY, CDR2 SVGEGT. The chain's CDR3 is CASMPQAHRPQHF. In nucleotides, the CDR3 is TGTGCCAGCATGCCGCAGGCGCATAGGCCCCAGCATTTT.

The J gene is TRBJ1-2, the V gene TRBV19, with 9 bases that match TRBD1. Unmatched junction bases numbered 9, after V lost 6 bases and J lost 4 bases. This CDR3 spans 15 amino acids. Germline V gene data show CDR1 as LNHDA and CDR2 as SQIVND (reference sequence). CDR3 coding DNA: TGTGCCAGTAGCCCGGACAGGGGCATCGCCTATGGCTACACCTTC. Residues: CASSPDRGIAYGYTF. Filled out from reference TRBV19 and TRBJ1-2, the complete variable domain reads DGGITQSPKYLFRKEGQNVTLSCEQNLNHDAMYWYRQDPGQGLRLIYYSQIVNDFQKGDIAEGYSVSREKKESFPLTVTSAQKNPTAFYLCASSPDRGIAYGYTFGSGTRLTVV.

The CDR3 is CASSIVANPNQPQHF. The CDR3 region has the DNA TGTGCCAGTAGTATAGTGGCCAACCCAAATCAGCCCCAGCATTTT. The chain uses TRBV19 and TRBJ1-5; no reliable D call. V lost 1 base and J lost 4, with 11 bases in between. Per germline, CDR1 LNHDA and CDR2 SQIVND (reference sequence). The CDR3 spans 15 residues.

The rearrangement uses TRBV4-1 and TRBJ2-2, with 11 positions matching TRBD2. V shed 0 bases and J 4 bases; nucleotides not matched to a gene: 7. CDR1 MGHRA and CDR2 YSYEKL come from the germline V gene. The CDR3 spans 18 residues. CDR3: CASSQDNSGRAGTGELFF. CDR3 nucleotide sequence: TGCGCCAGCAGCCAAGACAATAGCGGGAGGGCGGGCACCGGGGAGCTGTTTTTT.

This clonotype was recorded only once. This sequence joins TRBV30 and TRBJ1-1; 11 nucleotides agree with TRBD1. Germline assignment: CDR1 GTSNPN and CDR2 SVGIG (reference sequence). The CDR3 covers 15 residues. V gave up 2 bases and J gave up 4 bases; unmatched junction bases: 6. Here the CDR3 reads CAWSTWDRGSTEAFF. Here the CDR3 DNA reads TGTGCCTGGAGTACGTGGGACAGGGGGAGCACTGAAGCTTTCTTT.

For this clonotype: A junction boundary mismatches the germline segment, possibly from a read error. The chain carries TRBV7-6 and TRBJ1-1, with 7 bases identical to TRBD1. The CDR3 extends over 15 amino acids. Germline V lookup: CDR1 SGHVS, CDR2 FNYEAQ. The CDR3 DNA is TGTGCCAGCAGCTTAGGGGACAGACCCGGAGGGGCAGCTATCTTT. This codes for CASSLGDRPGGAAIF.

The sample holds a few counts of this clonotype. The gene calls are TRBV4-1 and TRBJ2-1; 12 bases match TRBD1. Losses at the gene ends were 2 bases for V and 8 bases for J; bases not matched to a gene: 10. CDR1 and CDR2 (germline): MGHRA, YSYEKL. This CDR3 contains 17 residues. CDR3 region: CASSQKGTGGGGDEQFF. CDR3 coding DNA: TGCGCCAGCAGCCAAAAAGGGACAGGGGGCGGAGGGGATGAGCAGTTCTTC.

This clonotype was recorded at least ten times. The genes are TRBV11-2 and TRBJ1-1; 7 bases fit TRBD1. V dropped 5 bases and J dropped 2; count of bases not matched to a gene: 8. This CDR3 region has 15 residues. From germline, CDR1 is SGHAT and CDR2 FQNNGV. CDR3 protein: CASSIMGQINTEAFF. The CDR3 DNA is TGTGCCAGCAGCATTATGGGACAGATCAACACTGAAGCTTTCTTT.

This clonotype was counted only a few times. The chain combines TRBV28 with TRBJ1-2; weak D call: TRBD1 (6 bases). Trimming removed 4 bases at V and 8 bases at J, with 17 bases between. The CDR3 runs 14 residues. Germline V gene data show CDR1 as MDHEN and CDR2 as SYDVKM. The CDR3 sequence is CASSSPTGWGGYTF. CDR3 bases: TGTGCCAGCAGTTCCCCCACAGGGTGGGGAGGCTACACCTTC.

The CDR3 here is CASSQSHEQYF. CDR3 nucleotide sequence: TGTGCCAGCAGTCAGTCCCACGAGCAGTACTTC. The V call is TRBV6-2 or TRBV6-3, the J call TRBJ2-7; no clear D. CDR3 length equals 11 residues. V lost 5 bases, J lost 5 bases, and 7 bases lay in between. Germline-derived CDR1 and CDR2 are MNHEY and SVGEGT.

The gene calls are TRBV5-6 and TRBJ2-7, with 14 bases fitting TRBD2. CDR3 size: 16 residues. Germline assignment: CDR1 SGHDT and CDR2 YYEEEE. The trim removed 4 bases at V and 3 bases at J, leaving 6 bases unmatched. DNA of the CDR3: TGTGCCAGCAGCCCTGGACTAGCGGGAGGTAACTACGAGCAGTACGTC. Residues: CASSPGLAGGNYEQYV.

The CDR3 DNA reads as TGCAGCGTAAAGGAGGGAGTGGGGCAGTTCTTC. Amino acid sequence: CSVKEGVGQFF. The chain uses TRBV29-1 and TRBJ2-1; D may be TRBD2 (6 bases). The ends were cut back, 6 bases at V and 12 bases at J, with 15 bases in the middle. The CDR3 extends over 11 amino acids. Germline CDR1 reads SQVTM; CDR2 reads ANQGSEA.

The chain employs TRBV30 and TRBJ1-2; D unclear. The germline V gene has CDR1 GTSNPN and CDR2 SVGIG (reference sequence). This CDR3 is built from 14 residues. The V end was cut by 4 bases, the J end by 3 bases, with 15 bases between. CDR3 amino acids: CAWIDIGRDYGYTF. The CDR3 region has the DNA TGTGCCTGGATAGATATCGGGCGGGACTATGGCTACACCTTC.

V gene TRBV28 combines with J gene TRBJ1-2; TRBD1 is a possible D gene (5 bases). This CDR3 is built from 14 residues. Germline CDR1 reads MDHEN; CDR2 reads SYDVKM. V lost 3 bases to trimming and J lost 5 bases, with 13 bases between them. The CDR3 coding sequence is TGTGCCAGCAGTTTTGGGGGGAGCATATATGGCTACACCTTC. Amino acid sequence: CASSFGGSIYGYTF.

This chain joins TRBV27 and TRBJ2-1; perhaps TRBD2 as D (7 bases). CDR3 length: 16 residues. CDR1 and CDR2 (germline): MNHEY, SMNVEV (reference sequence). Trimming took 2 bases from V and 4 from J, leaving 15 bases between them. DNA for the CDR3: TGTGCCAGCAGTTTAAACGGGGGGCAGGGATACAATGAGCAGTTCTTC. Translated, it gives CASSLNGGQGYNEQFF.

The J gene is TRBJ1-1, the V gene TRBV5-1, with TRBD1 identical over 11 bases. Germline CDR1 is SGHRS and CDR2 is YFSETQ. V lost 4 bases to trimming and J lost 0 bases; unmatched junction nucleotides: 8. This CDR3 contains 17 residues. CDR3 in amino acids: CASSQGTGGGLNTEAFF. The CDR3 nucleotides read TGCGCCAGCAGCCAAGGGACAGGGGGAGGCCTGAACACTGAAGCTTTCTTT.